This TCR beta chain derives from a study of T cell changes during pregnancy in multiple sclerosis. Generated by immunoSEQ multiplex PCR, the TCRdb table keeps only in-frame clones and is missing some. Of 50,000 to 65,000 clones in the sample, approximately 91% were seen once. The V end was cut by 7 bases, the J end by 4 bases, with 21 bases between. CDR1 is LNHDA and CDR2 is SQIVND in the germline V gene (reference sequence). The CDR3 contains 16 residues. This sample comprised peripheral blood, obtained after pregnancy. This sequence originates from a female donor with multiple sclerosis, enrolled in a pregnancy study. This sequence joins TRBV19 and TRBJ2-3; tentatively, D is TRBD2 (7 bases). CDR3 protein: CASTTGRGPGADTQYF. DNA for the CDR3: TGTGCCAGTACCACTGGGCGGGGGCCCGGTGCAGATACGCAGTATTTT. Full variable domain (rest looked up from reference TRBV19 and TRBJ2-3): DGGITQSPKYLFRKEGQNVTLSCEQNLNHDAMYWYRQDPGQGLRLIYYSQIVNDFQKGDIAEGYSVSREKKESFPLTVTSAQKNPTAFYLCASTTGRGPGADTQYFGPGTRLTVL.